One and the same sample provided the 30 T cell receptor beta chains below, sequenced in a study of blood T cell repertoires in COVID-19. Data came from immunoSEQ multiplex PCR; TCRdb stores just in-frame clones and leaves some out. The repertoire holds 150,000 to 200,000 clones, with roughly 89% as singletons. The sample comprised PBMCs or T cells enriched from blood (not recorded which). The receptors derive from a woman aged 40 to 49 with acute COVID-19.

V is TRBV5-1 and J is TRBJ2-1, with a tentative D call TRBD2 (6 bases). Germline CDR1 SGHRS, CDR2 YFSETQ. Trimming took 5 bases from V and 4 from J, leaving 19 bases between them. The CDR3 covers 16 residues. The CDR3 sequence: CASRSRLVQEYNEQFF. In DNA, the CDR3 is TGCGCCAGCAGATCGAGACTAGTTCAAGAATACAATGAGCAGTTCTTC.

J is TRBJ1-1 and V is TRBV5-5, with D perhaps matching TRBD1 (6 bases). Trimming took 4 bases from V and 1 from J, leaving 14 bases between them. Germline lookup yields CDR1 SGHKS and CDR2 YYEKEE (reference sequence). This CDR3 contains 15 residues. CDR3 residues: CASSLRRDTNTEAFF. Written as DNA, the CDR3 is TGTGCCAGCAGCCTTCGCCGGGACACGAACACTGAAGCTTTCTTT.

The rearrangement uses TRBV6-8 and TRBJ2-4, with 9 bases fitting TRBD1. The CDR3 consists of 16 residues. Germline V CDR1 and CDR2: MNHGY, SAAAGT. The J segment lost 5 bases and the V segment lost 5 bases, leaving 10 bases of the junction unmatched. CDR3 loop: CASSPGTGIGENIQYF. CDR3 sequence (DNA): TGTGCCAGCAGTCCCGGGACAGGGATAGGGGAAAACATTCAGTACTTC.

The rearrangement joins TRBV20-1 to TRBJ1-2; D unresolved. V dropped 5 bases and J dropped 8 bases, with 12 bases sitting between them. CDR1 and CDR2 (germline): DFQATT, SNEGSKA (reference sequence). This CDR3 has 11 residues. The CDR3 DNA follows: TGCAGTGCTCCCGATTTGAGGGGCTACACCTTC. Translation: CSAPDLRGYTF.

This clone has a single count. V and J are TRBV5-6 and TRBJ2-7, with 8 bases lining up with TRBD1. After removal of 4 bases from V and 4 bases from J, the junction contained 16 bases not matched to a gene. The germline gives CDR1 SGHDT, CDR2 YYEEEE. This CDR3 region has 17 residues. DNA of the CDR3: TGTGCCAGCAGCCCCCAGGGGGCGCCTGAAAGGATATACGAGCAGTACTTC. Its translation is CASSPQGAPERIYEQYF.

The chain combines TRBV28 with TRBJ2-1; 15 bases agree with TRBD2. This CDR3 region has 19 residues. Germline V gene lookup returns CDR1 MDHEN and CDR2 SYDVKM. Trimming at V came to 6 bases and at J to 3 bases, leaving 12 bases not matched to a gene. This chain's CDR3 is CASSPPAGLAGGLYNEQFF. Written as DNA, the CDR3 is TGTGCCAGCAGCCCCCCAGCCGGACTAGCGGGGGGGCTCTACAATGAGCAGTTCTTC.

The chain has TRBV3-1 (or the pseudogene TRBV3-2) and TRBJ2-7; 11 bases map to TRBD2. Germline assignment: CDR1 LGHDT and CDR2 YNNKEL (reference sequence). Unmatched junction bases numbered 7, after V lost 1 base and J lost 2 bases. The CDR3 is 17 amino acids. The CDR3 reads CASSQGPSGGTTYEQYF. The CDR3 DNA sequence: TGTGCCAGCAGCCAAGGGCCTAGCGGGGGGACAACCTACGAGCAGTACTTC.

V gene TRBV4-2 combines with J gene TRBJ2-7; D call uncertain. Per germline, CDR1 LGHNA and CDR2 YNFKEQ. The CDR3 loop spans 13 amino acids. V lost 1 base to trimming and J lost 5 bases, with 9 bases between them. CDR3 DNA sequence: TGTGCCAGCAGCCAAGCGTCGGTCGACGAGCAGTACTTC. It translates to CASSQASVDEQYF.

In this sample, this clone turned up once. This chain joins TRBV3-1 (or the pseudogene TRBV3-2) and TRBJ2-7; a weak D match, TRBD2 (6 bases). The CDR3 sequence is 14 residues long. Trimming pared 4 bases from V and 1 base from J, leaving 11 bases between. Per the germline V gene, CDR1 is LGHDT and CDR2 is YNNKEL (reference sequence). CDR3 amino acids: CASSPGTRSYEQYF. CDR3 bases: TGTGCCAGCAGCCCCGGGACTCGATCCTACGAGCAGTACTTC.

V is TRBV27 and J is TRBJ2-2; TRBD2 agrees at 8 bases. Trimming at V came to 6 bases and at J to 6 bases, leaving 9 bases not matched to a gene. The CDR3 contains 15 residues. Per germline, CDR1 MNHEY and CDR2 SMNVEV (reference sequence). The CDR3 nucleotides are TGTGCCAGCAGAAATATAGCGGGGCTGGCCGGGGAGCTGTTTTTT. Protein product: CASRNIAGLAGELFF.

This chain joins TRBV19 and TRBJ2-1, with 9 positions matching TRBD2. The CDR3 length is 15 residues. Germline values: CDR1 LNHDA, CDR2 SQIVND (reference sequence). J lost 9 bases, V lost 3 bases, and 9 bases had no gene match. The CDR3 DNA reads TGTGCCAGTAGTATGGGCGGGAGGGTCGTCGGTGAGCAGTTCTTC. It yields the protein CASSMGGRVVGEQFF.

This clone is a singleton in its sample. The rearrangement joins TRBV7-2 to TRBJ1-6; 8 bases line up with TRBD1. The CDR3 spans 17 residues. Germline CDR1 reads SGHTA; CDR2 reads FQGNSA. The ends lost 3 bases at V and 6 bases at J; junction bases unmatched: 10. The DNA of the CDR3 is TGTGCCAGCAGCTTGGAGTTTGGACAGGGCAGTAATTCACCCCTCCACTTT. This encodes CASSLEFGQGSNSPLHF.

The chain couples TRBV7-2 to TRBJ2-2; D not certain. V was clipped by 1 base and J by 13 bases, with 4 bases between them. This CDR3 is 10 amino acids long. Germline V gives CDR1 SGHTA, CDR2 FQGNSA. CDR3 loop: CASSLVRLFF. CDR3 nucleotide sequence: TGTGCCAGCAGCTTAGTGCGGCTGTTTTTT.

This clone was recorded a few times. The V gene is TRBV7-2, the J gene TRBJ2-1; the match to TRBD2 covers 7 bases. After removal of 1 base from V and 3 bases from J, the junction contained 6 bases not matched to a gene. Germline-derived CDR1 and CDR2 are SGHTA and FQGNSA. This CDR3 spans 16 amino acids. CDR3 nucleotides: TGTGCCAGCAGCTTAGATTCTAGCGGAAGCTACAATGAGCAGTTCTTC. This gives the protein CASSLDSSGSYNEQFF.

This rearrangement joins TRBV9 to TRBJ1-1; no clear D. With 1 base removed from V and 1 base from J, the gap between germline ends came to 8 bases. Germline loops: CDR1 SGDLS, CDR2 YYNGEE. This CDR3 is 14 amino acids long. The chain's CDR3 is CASSVSERNTEAFF. CDR3 in DNA: TGTGCCAGCAGCGTATCTGAGAGGAACACTGAAGCTTTCTTT.

The CDR3 here is CASSVVGGGAETQYF. CDR3 nucleotides: TGTGCCAGCAGCGTAGTCGGCGGGGGGGCAGAGACCCAGTACTTC. V gene TRBV9 combines with J gene TRBJ2-5; 9 nucleotides agree with TRBD2. Germline V gene sequence: CDR1 SGDLS, CDR2 YYNGEE. Losses at the gene ends were 0 bases for V and 4 bases for J; bases not matched to a gene: 4. This CDR3 spans 15 amino acids. The full variable domain, with the rest looked up from reference TRBV9 and TRBJ2-5, is DSGVTQTPKHLITATGQRVTLRCSPRSGDLSVYWYQQSLDQGLQFLIQYYNGEERAKGNILERFSAQQFPDLHSELNLSSLELGDSALYFCASSVVGGGAETQYFGPGTRLLVL.

The chain is built from TRBV18 and TRBJ2-7, with 11 positions matching TRBD2. This CDR3 comprises 15 residues. CDR1 KGHSH and CDR2 LQKENI come from the germline V gene. V lost 3 bases and J lost 4; bases outside the gene matches: 5. CDR3 protein: CASSPTGTSGYEQYF. In DNA, the CDR3 is TGTGCCAGCTCACCCACCGGGACTAGCGGATACGAGCAGTACTTC.

This chain links TRBV7-3 with TRBJ2-1; D is perhaps TRBD2 (6 bases). CDR1 is SGHTA, CDR2 FQGTGA, per germline. The CDR3 is 12 amino acids. Trimming removed 3 bases from V and 10 bases from J, with 10 bases in between. CDR3 coding DNA: TGTGCCAGCAGCTTGGGGGGTCGCGAGCAGTTCTTC. The encoded protein is CASSLGGREQFF. The full variable domain, with the rest looked up from reference TRBV7-3 and TRBJ2-1, is GAGVSQTPSNKVTEKGKYVELRCDPISGHTALYWYRQSLGQGPEFLIYFQGTGAADDSGLPNDRFFAVRPEGSVSTLKIQRTERGDSAVYLCASSLGGREQFFGPGTRLTVL.

As concerns this clone: One end of the junction is discordant with germline, which a read error may explain. This rearrangement joins TRBV4-2 to TRBJ2-7, with 7 nucleotides matching TRBD1. Germline CDR1 is LGHNA and CDR2 is YNFKEQ. This CDR3 region has 15 residues. The CDR3 DNA follows: TGTGCCAGCAGTCAAGGGTTAGGGGGCTACTACGAGCAGTACTTC. This sequence encodes CASSQGLGGYYEQYF.

This chain connects TRBV7-9 to TRBJ2-2; D possibly corresponds to TRBD1 (6 bases). The CDR3 length is 16 residues. Germline values: CDR1 SEHNR, CDR2 FQNEAQ (reference sequence). Trimming pared 7 bases from V and 4 bases from J, leaving 19 bases between. CDR3 sequence (DNA): TGTGCCAGCAAACCGAACATAGGACAGTCCACCGGGGAGCTGTTTTTT. Translating gives CASKPNIGQSTGELFF.

The gene calls are TRBV12-3 or TRBV12-4 and TRBJ2-1; 8 bases align to TRBD1. The CDR3 totals 13 residues. Trimming cost V 2 bases and J 9 bases; bases outside gene matches: 3. CDR3 sequence (DNA): TGTGCCAGCAGTTTAAGACAGGGGAGTGAGCAGTTCTTC. As protein: CASSLRQGSEQFF.

V is TRBV19 and J is TRBJ1-5, with 9 bases fitting TRBD1. V dropped 3 bases and J dropped 0; count of bases not matched to a gene: 9. CDR3 size: 18 residues. CDR1 is LNHDA and CDR2 is SQIVND in the germline V gene (reference sequence). This chain's CDR3 is CASSIRRTGVYSNQPQHF. The CDR3 DNA is TGTGCCAGTAGTATTCGTAGGACAGGGGTATATAGCAATCAGCCCCAGCATTTT.

In this sample, this clone turned up once. The chain carries TRBV13 and TRBJ2-7; 11 nucleotides line up with TRBD2. V gave up 4 bases and J gave up 3 bases; unmatched junction bases: 2. The CDR3 extends over 14 amino acids. Per the germline V gene, CDR1 is PRHDT and CDR2 is FYEKMQ (reference sequence). The CDR3: CASSSGLADYEQYF. CDR3 DNA sequence: TGTGCCAGCAGCTCGGGACTAGCGGACTACGAGCAGTACTTC.

CDR3 DNA sequence: TGTGCCAGCAGTACGGGACTAGCGGGATACCACTACGAGCAGTACTTC. This sequence encodes CASSTGLAGYHYEQYF. The chain carries TRBV2 and TRBJ2-7, with 13 bases matching TRBD2. The junction had 7 bases not matched to a gene; V was cut back by 5 bases and J by 3 bases. The CDR3 runs 16 residues. Per the germline V gene, CDR1 is SNHLY and CDR2 is FYNNEI.

The genes are TRBV19 and TRBJ2-1, with D possibly matching TRBD2 (6 bases). Germline V gene lookup returns CDR1 LNHDA and CDR2 SQIVND (reference sequence). The V and J ends lost 3 bases and 5 bases respectively, with 14 bases between them. The CDR3 runs to 15 residues. CDR3 coding DNA: TGTGCCAGTAGTATGGAGGGCTGGGTTGACAATGAGCAGTTCTTC. This sequence encodes CASSMEGWVDNEQFF.

The chain links TRBV18 to TRBJ2-7; TRBD1 matches 9 bases. V dropped 4 bases and J dropped 2; count of bases not matched to a gene: 6. Germline CDR1 and CDR2: KGHSH and LQKENI. The CDR3 contains 15 residues. This CDR3 reads CASSLSGQGTYEQYF. The CDR3 nucleotides read TGTGCCAGCTCACTTTCCGGACAGGGGACCTACGAGCAGTACTTC.

The gene calls are TRBV18 and TRBJ2-5; the D is unclear. The ends were cut back, 6 bases at V and 1 base at J, with 12 bases in the middle. Germline V gene data show CDR1 as KGHSH and CDR2 as LQKENI. The CDR3 has 14 residues. The chain's CDR3 is CASSPRSVQETQYF. The CDR3 region has the DNA TGTGCCAGCTCCCCCCGATCGGTCCAAGAGACCCAGTACTTC.

In this sample, this clone turned up a few times. The rearrangement uses TRBV9 and TRBJ1-2, with D possibly being TRBD1 (5 bases). The germline CDR1 and CDR2 sequences are SGDLS and YYNGEE. Trimming left V 4 bases short and J 5 bases short, with 12 bases between. This CDR3 comprises 13 residues. The chain's CDR3 is CASSTGHGYGYTF. The CDR3 coding sequence is TGTGCCAGCAGCACAGGACACGGGTATGGCTACACCTTC. Drawing the rest from reference TRBV9 and TRBJ1-2, the complete variable domain is DSGVTQTPKHLITATGQRVTLRCSPRSGDLSVYWYQQSLDQGLQFLIQYYNGEERAKGNILERFSAQQFPDLHSELNLSSLELGDSALYFCASSTGHGYGYTFGSGTRLTVV.

Points on this clone: Germline is not matched at one junction end, which may reflect a read error. The gene calls are TRBV19 and TRBJ2-1, with 7 bases that match TRBD1. Germline loops: CDR1 LNHDA, CDR2 SQIVND (reference sequence). The CDR3 sequence is 14 residues long. As DNA, the CDR3 is TGTGCCAGTAGTCCAGACAGGGCCTATAATGAGCAGTTCTTC. Amino acid sequence: CASSPDRAYNEQFF.

This sequence joins TRBV19 and TRBJ1-1; 9 bases are shared with TRBD1. The CDR3 length is 18 residues. From germline, CDR1 is LNHDA and CDR2 SQIVND (reference sequence). The V and J ends lost 4 bases and 0 bases, in that order; junction bases with no gene match: 12. The CDR3 is CASSKYSRDRAMNTEAFF. The CDR3 DNA follows: TGTGCCAGTAGTAAGTACTCCCGGGACAGGGCCATGAACACTGAAGCTTTCTTT.